This T cell receptor (beta chain) was identified during a study of graft-versus-host responses after intestinal transplantation. In the study overall: Every recipient had anti-thymocyte globulin induction and roughly 3 years of tacrolimus plus steroids.

Libraries were prepared by immunoSEQ multiplex PCR; TCRdb keeps only in-frame clonotypes and omits some of them. The sample has some 40,000 clones, roughly nine tenths seen once. V lost 3 bases and J lost 2, with 14 bases in between. This CDR3 has 15 residues. Germline CDR1 is SGHKS and CDR2 is YYEKEE (reference sequence). The study's findings and limits: Among recipient marrow samples, GvH clones were found; some appeared first in ileum or blood.

As concerns this clone: Antigen: not known.

The source material was PBMCs, sampled 524 days after transplant. The clonotype was recovered from a human patient who received an intestinal transplant, so some T cells may come from the graft donor. The chain joins TRBV5-5 to TRBJ2-5, with D possibly matching TRBD2 (5 bases). This CDR3 is CASSSPGGIQETQYF. For the CDR3, the DNA is TGTGCCAGCAGCTCGCCAGGAGGTATACAAGAGACCCAGTACTTC.